These 12 T cell receptor beta chains were sequenced from one sample in a study of shared T cell receptors in the human thymus (dated by TCRdb to the early 2020s). Library preparation used the immunoSEQ multiplex PCR assay. This immuneACCESS table, as held by TCRdb, lists in-frame sequences with V and J called but not all clones. Of the missing ones, under half trace to an unresolved V gene in checked studies; the others have no known cause. The sample records about 500,000 clones, approximately 80% of which are singletons. Together, the top ten hold about 0.012% of the sample. These data also formed part of another study, on human thymus T cells.

What was sequenced was thymocytes. The receptors here all came from a boy in the first two years of life with a congenital heart defect. Donor details come from another sample of the same person, matched by shared clones.

The chain couples TRBV29-1 to TRBJ2-3, with a weak D call TRBD2 (5 bases). Trimming removed 5 bases at V and 6 bases at J, with 18 bases between. This CDR3 region has 14 residues. Germline assignment: CDR1 SQVTM and CDR2 ANQGSEA. In DNA form, the CDR3 reads TGCAGCGTTATTTACAAAGCGGTGGGGGATACGCAGTATTTT. Its translation is CSVIYKAVGDTQYF.

This clone was recorded once. The rearrangement joins TRBV7-9 to TRBJ2-2, with TRBD1 matching over 7 bases. Germline-derived CDR1 and CDR2 are SEHNR and FQNEAQ (reference sequence). The CDR3 contains 19 residues. After removal of 5 bases from V and 4 bases from J, the junction contained 19 bases not matched to a gene. CDR3 sequence: CASSPSWTGPCSATGELFF. CDR3 in DNA: TGTGCCAGCAGCCCCTCTTGGACAGGACCTTGCTCCGCCACCGGGGAGCTGTTTTTT. Looking up the rest from reference TRBV7-9 and TRBJ2-2 gives the full variable domain: DTGVSQNPRHKITKRGQNVTFRCDPISEHNRLYWYRQTLGQGPEFLTYFQNEAQLEKSRLLSDRFSAERPKGSFSTLEIQRTEQGDSAMYLCASSPSWTGPCSATGELFFGEGSRLTVL.

This chain uses TRBV6-5 with TRBJ2-3; tentatively, D is TRBD2 (6 bases). Trimming stripped 6 bases from V and 0 bases from J, with 13 bases between. Germline loops: CDR1 MNHEY, CDR2 SVGAGI. The CDR3 extends over 15 amino acids. The CDR3: CASRPGTSSTDTQYF. CDR3 bases: TGTGCCAGCAGACCCGGGACTTCTAGCACAGATACGCAGTATTTT.

The chain recombines TRBV25-1 with TRBJ1-1; D is perhaps TRBD1 (5 bases). Germline V CDR1 and CDR2: MGHDK, SYGVNS. The length of the CDR3 is 14 residues. Trimming removed 5 bases at V and 1 base at J, with 11 bases between. Written as DNA, the CDR3 is TGTGCCAGCAGTTATAGCCAGGGGAACACTGAAGCTTTCTTT. Amino acids: CASSYSQGNTEAFF.

This clone is a singleton in its sample. CDR3 in DNA: TGCGCCAGCAGCCAAGGGAGGACCAAGGGATCCTACAATGAGCAGTTCTTC. Residues: CASSQGRTKGSYNEQFF. The chain is built from TRBV4-1 and TRBJ2-1; D is perhaps TRBD2 (5 bases). Germline CDR1 reads MGHRA; CDR2 reads YSYEKL. The CDR3 covers 17 residues. V gave up 1 base and J gave up 1 base, with 14 bases separating them.

The V and J genes are TRBV4-3 and TRBJ2-2; 9 bases fit TRBD1. CDR1 LGHNA and CDR2 YSLEER come from the germline V gene. This CDR3 spans 14 amino acids. The V and J ends lost 6 bases and 6 bases, in that order; junction bases with no gene match: 5. The CDR3 here is CASRAGTGSGELFF. The CDR3 nucleotides read TGCGCCAGCAGGGCCGGGACAGGGTCCGGGGAGCTGTTTTTT.

This sequence joins TRBV30 and TRBJ2-1; 14 nucleotides align to TRBD2. From germline, CDR1 is GTSNPN and CDR2 SVGIG (reference sequence). V was pared by 7 bases and J by 0 bases, with 5 bases of the junction left unmatched. The CDR3 covers 16 residues. The DNA of the CDR3 is TGTGCCTTGACTAGCGGGAGGGCCTACTCCTACAATGAGCAGTTCTTC. It translates to CALTSGRAYSYNEQFF.

This clone showed up just a few times. CDR3 bases: TGCAGCGTTGAAGAAGGCAGGGACTATGGCTACACCTTC. It is translated as CSVEEGRDYGYTF. The chain recombines TRBV29-1 with TRBJ1-2; perhaps TRBD1 as D (5 bases). This CDR3 spans 13 amino acids. V lost 0 bases, J lost 3 bases, and 8 bases lay in between. Germline CDR1 is SQVTM and CDR2 is ANQGSEA.

The chain joins TRBV10-3 to TRBJ1-2; the D gene is possibly TRBD1 (6 bases). Trimming cost V 6 bases and J 9 bases, with 17 bases left between them. This CDR3 comprises 13 residues. Germline V lookup: CDR1 ENHRY, CDR2 SYGVKD. The CDR3 DNA is TGTGCCATCAGGGGGACAATGCACGGGAGCTACACCTTC. Its translation: CAIRGTMHGSYTF.

The V call is TRBV7-9, the J call TRBJ1-4; D not resolved. The V end was cut by 4 bases, the J end by 3 bases, with 12 bases between. The CDR3 is 15 amino acids. Germline CDR1 and CDR2: SEHNR and FQNEAQ (reference sequence). The CDR3 sequence is CASSSPQFSNEKLFF. In DNA, the CDR3 is TGTGCCAGCAGCTCCCCCCAGTTTTCTAATGAAAAACTGTTTTTT.

V is TRBV23-1 and J is TRBJ1-3, with 7 bases fitting TRBD1. TRBV23-1 is an ORF, with its function uncertain. The CDR3 length is 14 residues. V shed 8 bases, J shed 0 bases, and the junction held 4 bases outside the gene matches. CDR3 coding DNA: TGCGCCAGCGGGACAGCCCACTCTGGAAACACCATATATTTT. Translation gives CASGTAHSGNTIYF.

The chain's CDR3 is CASSQVGAVSDTQYF. CDR3 nucleotide sequence: TGCGCCAGCAGCCAAGTGGGGGCGGTCTCAGATACGCAGTATTTT. The J gene is TRBJ2-3, the V gene TRBV4-3; possible D gene TRBD1, 6 bases. The CDR3 has 15 residues. Germline values: CDR1 LGHNA, CDR2 YSLEER. The V and J ends lost 1 base and 4 bases respectively, with 12 bases between them.